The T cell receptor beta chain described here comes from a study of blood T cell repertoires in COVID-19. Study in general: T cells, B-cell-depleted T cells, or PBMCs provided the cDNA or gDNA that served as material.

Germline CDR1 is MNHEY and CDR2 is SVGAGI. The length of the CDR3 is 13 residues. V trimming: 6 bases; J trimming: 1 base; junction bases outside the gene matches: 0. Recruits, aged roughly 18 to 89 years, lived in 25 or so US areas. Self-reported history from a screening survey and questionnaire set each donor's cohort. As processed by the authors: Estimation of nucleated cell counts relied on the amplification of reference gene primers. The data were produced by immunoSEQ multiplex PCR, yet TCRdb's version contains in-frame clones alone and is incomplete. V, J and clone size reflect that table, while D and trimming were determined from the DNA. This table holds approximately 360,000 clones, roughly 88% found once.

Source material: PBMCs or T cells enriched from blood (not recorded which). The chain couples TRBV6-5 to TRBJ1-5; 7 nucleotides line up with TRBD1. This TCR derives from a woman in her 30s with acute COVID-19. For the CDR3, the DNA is TGTGCCAGCAGACAGGGGAGCAATCAGCCCCAGCATTTT. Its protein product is CASRQGSNQPQHF.